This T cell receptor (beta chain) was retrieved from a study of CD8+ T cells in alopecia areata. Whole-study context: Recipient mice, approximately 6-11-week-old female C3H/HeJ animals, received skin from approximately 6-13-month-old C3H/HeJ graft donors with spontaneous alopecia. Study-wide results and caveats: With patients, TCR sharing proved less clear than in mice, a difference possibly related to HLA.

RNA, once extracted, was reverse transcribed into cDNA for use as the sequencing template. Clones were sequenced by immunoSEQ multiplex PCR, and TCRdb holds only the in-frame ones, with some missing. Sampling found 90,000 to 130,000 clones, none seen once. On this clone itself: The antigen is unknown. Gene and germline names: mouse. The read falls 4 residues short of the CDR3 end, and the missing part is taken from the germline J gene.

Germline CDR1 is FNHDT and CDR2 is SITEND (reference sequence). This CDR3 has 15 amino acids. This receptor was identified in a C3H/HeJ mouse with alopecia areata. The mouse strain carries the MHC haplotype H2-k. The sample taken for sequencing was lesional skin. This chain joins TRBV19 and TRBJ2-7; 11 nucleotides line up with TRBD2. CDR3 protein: CASSIRGTGGYEQYF. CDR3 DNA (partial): TGTGCCAGCAGTATAAGGGGGACTGGGGGATAT. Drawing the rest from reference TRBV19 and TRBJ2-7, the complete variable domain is GGIITQTPKFLIGQEGQKLTLKCQQNFNHDTMYWYRQDSGKGLRLIYYSITENDLQKGDLSEGYDASREKKSSFSLTVTSAQKNEMAVFLCASSIRGTGGYEQYFGPGTRLTVL.